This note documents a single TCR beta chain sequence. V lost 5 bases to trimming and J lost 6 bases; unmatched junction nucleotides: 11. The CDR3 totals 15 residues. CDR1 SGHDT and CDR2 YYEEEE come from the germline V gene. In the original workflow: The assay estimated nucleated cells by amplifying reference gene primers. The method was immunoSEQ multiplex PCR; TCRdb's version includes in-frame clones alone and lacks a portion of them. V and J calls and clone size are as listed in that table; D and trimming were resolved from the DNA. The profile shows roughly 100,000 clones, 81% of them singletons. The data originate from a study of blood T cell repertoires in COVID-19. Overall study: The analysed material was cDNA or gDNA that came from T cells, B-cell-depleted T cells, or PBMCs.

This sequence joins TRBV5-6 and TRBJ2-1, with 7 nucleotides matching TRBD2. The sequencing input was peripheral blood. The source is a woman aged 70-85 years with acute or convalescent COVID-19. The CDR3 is CASSSSGTSLNEQFF. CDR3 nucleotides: TGTGCCAGCAGTTCAAGCGGGACCTCTCTCAATGAGCAGTTCTTC. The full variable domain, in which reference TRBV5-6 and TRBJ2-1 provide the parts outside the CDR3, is DAGVTQSPTHLIKTRGQQVTLRCSPKSGHDTVSWYQQALGQGPQFIFQYYEEEERQRGNFPDRFSGHQFPNYSSELNVNALLLGDSALYLCASSSSGTSLNEQFFGPGTRLTVL.